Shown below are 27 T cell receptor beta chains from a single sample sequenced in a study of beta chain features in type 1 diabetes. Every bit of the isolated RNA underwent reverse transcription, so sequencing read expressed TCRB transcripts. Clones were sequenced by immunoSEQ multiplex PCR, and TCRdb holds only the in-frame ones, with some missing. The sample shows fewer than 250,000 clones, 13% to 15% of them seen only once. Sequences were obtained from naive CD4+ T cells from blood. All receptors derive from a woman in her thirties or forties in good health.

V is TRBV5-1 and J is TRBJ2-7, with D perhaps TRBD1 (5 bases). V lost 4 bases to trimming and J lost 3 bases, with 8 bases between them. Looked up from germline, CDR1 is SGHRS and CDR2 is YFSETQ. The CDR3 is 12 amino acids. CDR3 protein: CASSPQGYEQYF. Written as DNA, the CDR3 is TGCGCCAGCAGCCCCCAGGGCTACGAGCAGTACTTC.

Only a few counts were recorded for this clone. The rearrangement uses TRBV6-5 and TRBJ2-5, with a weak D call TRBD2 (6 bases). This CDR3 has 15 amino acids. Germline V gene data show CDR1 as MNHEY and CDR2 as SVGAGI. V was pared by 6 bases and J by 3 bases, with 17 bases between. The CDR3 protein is CASRVGRGNKETQYF. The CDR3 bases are TGTGCCAGCAGGGTAGGGCGGGGTAACAAAGAGACCCAGTACTTC.

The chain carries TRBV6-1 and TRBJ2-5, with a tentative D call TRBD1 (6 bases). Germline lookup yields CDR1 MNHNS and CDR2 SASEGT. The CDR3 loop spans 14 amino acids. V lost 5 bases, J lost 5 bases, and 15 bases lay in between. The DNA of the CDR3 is TGTGCCAGCAGTACACCGGGACAAACGGAGACCCAGTACTTC. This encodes CASSTPGQTETQYF.

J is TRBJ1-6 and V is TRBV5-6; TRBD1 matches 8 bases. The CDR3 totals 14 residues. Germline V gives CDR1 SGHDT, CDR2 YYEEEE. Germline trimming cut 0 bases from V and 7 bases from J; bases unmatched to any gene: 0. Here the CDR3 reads CASSLDRGNSPLHF. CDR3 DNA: TGTGCCAGCAGCTTGGACAGGGGGAATTCACCCCTCCACTTT.

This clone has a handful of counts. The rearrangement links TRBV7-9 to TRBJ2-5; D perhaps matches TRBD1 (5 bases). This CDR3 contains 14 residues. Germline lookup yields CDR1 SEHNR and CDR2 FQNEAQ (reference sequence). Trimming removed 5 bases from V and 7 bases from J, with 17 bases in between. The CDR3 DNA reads TGTGCCAGCAGCCAAGATGAAGGGGTCGGGACCCAGTACTTC. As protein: CASSQDEGVGTQYF.

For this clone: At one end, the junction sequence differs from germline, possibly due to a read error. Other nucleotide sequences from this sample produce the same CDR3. CDR3 sequence: CATYTSAGIYTF. The CDR3, as DNA: TGTGCCACCTATACCAGCGCGGGAATCTACACCTTT. The genes are TRBV25-1 and TRBJ1-2; D not certain. The germline CDR1 and CDR2 sequences are MGHDK and SYGVNS. The CDR3 extends over 12 amino acids.

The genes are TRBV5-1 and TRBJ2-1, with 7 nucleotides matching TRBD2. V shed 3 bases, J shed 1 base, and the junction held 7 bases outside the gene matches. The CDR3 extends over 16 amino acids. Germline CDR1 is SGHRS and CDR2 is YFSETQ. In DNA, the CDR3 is TGCGCCAGCAGCTCCGCGGGGGTTGGATCCTACAATGAGCAGTTCTTC. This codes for CASSSAGVGSYNEQFF.

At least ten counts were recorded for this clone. CDR3 residues: CASSLDGPDTQYF. The CDR3 region has the DNA TGTGCCAGCAGCTTGGATGGGCCAGATACGCAGTATTTT. This chain connects TRBV5-6 to TRBJ2-3; the D is unclear. The V gene's germline CDR1 is SGHDT and CDR2 YYEEEE. Trimming removed 0 bases from V and 4 bases from J, with 6 bases in between. The length of the CDR3 is 13 residues.

CDR3 bases: TGTGCCAGCAGCTTAGATTACACGATTGCGCAGTATTTT. It specifies CASSLDYTIAQYF. The gene calls are TRBV11-2 and TRBJ2-3; D gene unclear. This CDR3 region has 13 residues. V gave up 0 bases and J gave up 10 bases, with 11 bases separating them. The germline V gene has CDR1 SGHAT and CDR2 FQNNGV. Looking up the rest from reference TRBV11-2 and TRBJ2-3 gives the full variable domain: EAGVAQSPRYKIIEKRQSVAFWCNPISGHATLYWYQQILGQGPKLLIQFQNNGVVDDSQLPKDRFSAERLKGVDSTLKIQPAKLEDSAVYLCASSLDYTIAQYFGPGTRLTVL.

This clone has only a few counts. Here the CDR3 reads CASSTRTGGRETQYF. The DNA of the CDR3 is TGTGCCAGCAGCACCCGGACAGGGGGTCGGGAGACCCAGTACTTC. The chain employs TRBV5-5 and TRBJ2-5, with TRBD1 identical over 10 bases. This CDR3 spans 15 amino acids. Germline CDR1 reads SGHKS; CDR2 reads YYEKEE (reference sequence). V gave up 4 bases and J gave up 5 bases; unmatched junction bases: 8. Drawing the rest from reference TRBV5-5 and TRBJ2-5, the complete variable domain is DAGVTQSPTHLIKTRGQQVTLRCSPISGHKSVSWYQQVLGQGPQFIFQYYEKEERGRGNFPDRFSARQFPNYSSELNVNALLLGDSALYLCASSTRTGGRETQYFGPGTRLLVL.

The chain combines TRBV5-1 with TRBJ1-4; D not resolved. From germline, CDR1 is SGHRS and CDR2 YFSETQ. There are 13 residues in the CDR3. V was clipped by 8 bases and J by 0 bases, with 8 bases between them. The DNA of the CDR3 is TGCGCCAGTAGCCGTGCAACTAATGAAAAACTGTTTTTT. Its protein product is CASSRATNEKLFF.

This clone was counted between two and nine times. This chain's CDR3 is CASSGKRRDKGWGETQYF. The CDR3 DNA sequence: TGTGCCAGCAGCGGCAAACGCCGGGACAAAGGGTGGGGGGAGACCCAGTACTTC. This chain connects TRBV5-4 to TRBJ2-5, with D maybe TRBD1 (6 bases). V lost 4 bases and J lost 5, with 27 bases in between. This CDR3 is built from 18 residues. The germline V gene encodes CDR1 SGHNT and CDR2 YYREEE (reference sequence).

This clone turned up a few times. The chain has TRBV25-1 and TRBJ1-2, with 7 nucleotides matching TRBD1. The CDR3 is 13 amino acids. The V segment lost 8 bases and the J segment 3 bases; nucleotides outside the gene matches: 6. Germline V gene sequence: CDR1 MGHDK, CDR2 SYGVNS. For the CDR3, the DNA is TGTGCCAGCCAAAGCCAGGGGGACTATGGCTACACCTTC. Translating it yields CASQSQGDYGYTF.

The CDR3 reads CASSWDRGIGYTF. DNA of the CDR3: TGTGCCAGCAGCTGGGACAGGGGAATTGGCTACACCTTC. This chain uses TRBV5-6 with TRBJ1-2; 10 nucleotides align to TRBD1. The germline V gene encodes CDR1 SGHDT and CDR2 YYEEEE. Trimming removed 3 bases from V and 7 bases from J; junction bases left unmatched: 3. The CDR3 is 13 amino acids.

The CDR3 sequence is CASSTTGGPTSVQETQYF. The CDR3 coding sequence is TGTGCCAGCAGTACGACAGGGGGCCCGACTAGCGTCCAAGAGACCCAGTACTTC. The gene calls are TRBV2 and TRBJ2-5, with TRBD1 matching 10 bases. The junction had 13 bases not matched to a gene; V was cut back by 5 bases and J by 1 base. The CDR3 length is 18 residues. The germline V gene has CDR1 SNHLY and CDR2 FYNNEI.

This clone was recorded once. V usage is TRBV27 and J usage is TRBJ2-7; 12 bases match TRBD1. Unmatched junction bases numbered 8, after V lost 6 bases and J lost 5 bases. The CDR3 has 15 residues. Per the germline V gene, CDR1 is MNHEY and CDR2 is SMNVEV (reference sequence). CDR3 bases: TGTGCCAGCAGCCGACAAGGGACAGGGGGCGACGAGCAGTACTTC. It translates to CASSRQGTGGDEQYF.

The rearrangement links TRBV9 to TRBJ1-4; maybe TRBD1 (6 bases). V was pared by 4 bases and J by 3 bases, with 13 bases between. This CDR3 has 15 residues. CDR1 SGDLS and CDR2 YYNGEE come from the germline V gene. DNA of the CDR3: TGTGCCAGCAGCCCAGGGAGGGGGGCTAATGAAAAACTGTTTTTT. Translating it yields CASSPGRGANEKLFF.

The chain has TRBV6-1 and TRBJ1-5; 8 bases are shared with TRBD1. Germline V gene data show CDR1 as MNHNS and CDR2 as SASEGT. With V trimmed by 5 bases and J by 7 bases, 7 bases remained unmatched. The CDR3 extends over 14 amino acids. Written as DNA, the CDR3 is TGTGCCAGCAGTACTCGGACAGGGTTCCAGCCCCAGCATTTT. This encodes CASSTRTGFQPQHF.

The CDR3 region is CASSPGLIGNQPQHF. As DNA, the CDR3 is TGCGCCAGCAGCCCGGGACTTATTGGCAATCAGCCCCAGCATTTT. The chain is built from TRBV5-1 and TRBJ1-5; weak D call: TRBD1 (5 bases). V was trimmed by 4 bases and J by 2 bases, leaving 13 bases between them. The germline V gene has CDR1 SGHRS and CDR2 YFSETQ. The CDR3 has 15 amino acids.

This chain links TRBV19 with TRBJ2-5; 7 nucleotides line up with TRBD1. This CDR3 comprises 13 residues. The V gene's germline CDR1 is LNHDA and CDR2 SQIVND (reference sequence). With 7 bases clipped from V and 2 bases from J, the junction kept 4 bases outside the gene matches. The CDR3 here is CASNPGQQETQYF. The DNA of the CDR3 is TGTGCCAGTAATCCGGGACAGCAAGAGACCCAGTACTTC. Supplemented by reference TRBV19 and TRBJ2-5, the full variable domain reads DGGITQSPKYLFRKEGQNVTLSCEQNLNHDAMYWYRQDPGQGLRLIYYSQIVNDFQKGDIAEGYSVSREKKESFPLTVTSAQKNPTAFYLCASNPGQQETQYFGPGTRLLVL.

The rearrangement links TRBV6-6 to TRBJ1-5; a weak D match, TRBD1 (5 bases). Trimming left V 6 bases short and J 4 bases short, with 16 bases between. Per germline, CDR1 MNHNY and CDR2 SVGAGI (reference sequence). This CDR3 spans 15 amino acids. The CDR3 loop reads CASSPTANRNQPQHF. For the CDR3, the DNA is TGTGCCAGCAGCCCGACCGCGAACAGGAATCAGCCCCAGCATTTT.

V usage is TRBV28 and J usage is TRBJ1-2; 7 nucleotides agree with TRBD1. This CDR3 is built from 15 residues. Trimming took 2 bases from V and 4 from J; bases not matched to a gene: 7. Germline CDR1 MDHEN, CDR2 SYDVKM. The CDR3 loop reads CASSLLPAGGYGYTF. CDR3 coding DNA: TGTGCCAGCAGTTTACTCCCGGCAGGGGGCTATGGCTACACCTTC.

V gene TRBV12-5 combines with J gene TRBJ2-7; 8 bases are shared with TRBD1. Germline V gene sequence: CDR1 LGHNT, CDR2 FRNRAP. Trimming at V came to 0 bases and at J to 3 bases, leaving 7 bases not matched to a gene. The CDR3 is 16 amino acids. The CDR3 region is CASGLVTGGGRYEQYF. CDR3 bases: TGTGCTAGTGGTTTGGTCACAGGGGGTGGGCGCTACGAGCAGTACTTC.

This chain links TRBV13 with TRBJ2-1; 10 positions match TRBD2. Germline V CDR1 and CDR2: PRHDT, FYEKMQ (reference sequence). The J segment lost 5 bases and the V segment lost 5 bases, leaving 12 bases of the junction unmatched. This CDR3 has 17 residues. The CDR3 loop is CASSPTALSGGDNEQFF. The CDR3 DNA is TGTGCCAGCAGCCCCACAGCTCTGAGCGGGGGGGACAATGAGCAGTTCTTC. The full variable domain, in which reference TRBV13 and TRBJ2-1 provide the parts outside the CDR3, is AAGVIQSPRHLIKEKRETATLKCYPIPRHDTVYWYQQGPGQDPQFLISFYEKMQSDKGSIPDRFSAQQFSDYHSELNMSSLELGDSALYFCASSPTALSGGDNEQFFGPGTRLTVL.

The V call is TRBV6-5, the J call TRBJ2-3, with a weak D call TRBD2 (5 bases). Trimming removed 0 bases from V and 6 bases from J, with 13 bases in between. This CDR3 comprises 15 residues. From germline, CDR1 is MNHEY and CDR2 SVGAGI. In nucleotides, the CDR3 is TGTGCCAGCAGTTACTCGAGCCTAGCTGCGGATACGCAGTATTTT. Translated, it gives CASSYSSLAADTQYF.

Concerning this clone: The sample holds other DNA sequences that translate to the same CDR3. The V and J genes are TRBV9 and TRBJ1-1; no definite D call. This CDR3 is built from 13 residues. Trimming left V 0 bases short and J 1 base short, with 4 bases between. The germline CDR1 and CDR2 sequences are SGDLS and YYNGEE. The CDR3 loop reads CASSVVSNTEAFF. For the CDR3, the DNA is TGTGCCAGCAGCGTAGTCTCGAACACTGAAGCTTTCTTT.

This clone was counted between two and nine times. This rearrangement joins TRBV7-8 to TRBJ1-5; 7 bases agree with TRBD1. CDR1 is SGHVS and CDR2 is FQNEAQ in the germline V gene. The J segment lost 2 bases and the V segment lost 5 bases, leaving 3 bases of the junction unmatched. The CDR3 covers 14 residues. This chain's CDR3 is CASSPDRGNQPQHF. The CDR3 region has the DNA TGTGCCAGCAGCCCCGACAGGGGCAATCAGCCCCAGCATTTT.